The entry that follows covers one TCR beta chain sequence. No antigen is known for it. Per-base qualities were not stored, and no clone one base away is much larger. Deletion took 8 bases off V and 7 bases off J, with a span of 15 bases between the germline ends. The CDR3 goes from the cysteine to the phenylalanine over 13 residues. Only the CDR3 portion is preserved as DNA: 39 bases, with reading frame beginning at the first base. Taken from the germline V gene (reference sequence), the CDR1 and CDR2 loops are LNHNV and YYDKDF. This sample stems from a study of blood T cell repertoires in COVID-19 (dated by TCRdb to the early 2020s). In terms of the full investigation: Collaborator samples came from the United States, Italy and Spain and covered acute and convalescent phases of COVID-19. The material from the prospective study consisted of cDNA or gDNA derived from T cells, B-cell-depleted T cells, or PBMCs. Deeply sampled blood TCRbeta repertoires from subjects exposed to, actively infected with, or recovered from COVID-19 were included in the dataset. The repertoires were made available in a free public database intended to serve as a resource for research on the immune response to SARS-CoV-2. The samples were drawn from two sources: the first 160 participants of the ongoing ImmuneRACE study, and about 1,300 subjects contributed by 6 global collaborators. Sample metadata almost always included a de-identified subject ID, COVID-19 status, age in years and sex. Where available, HLA class I and class II types were taken from metadata supplied by the sample provider and were not determined by assay-based typing.

Whole blood was collected in K2EDTA tubes by collaborating institutions according to the institutions' own protocols. Collaborator samples were shipped for TCRbeta analysis as frozen whole blood, isolated PBMCs, or DNA extracted from either sample type. TCRbeta CDR3 regions were amplified from genomic DNA by means of the immunoSEQ Assay, a bias-controlled multiplex PCR. The paper's processing steps were these. The number of nucleated cells in each sample was estimated by amplification of reference gene primers within the assay. To quantify the absolute abundance of each unique TCRbeta CDR3 rearrangement, sequence reads were collapsed and filtered. Productive Simpson clonality was computed per sample as the square root of Simpson's diversity index over productive rearrangements. TCRdb limited this immuneACCESS table to in-frame rearrangements with V and J called. A share of clones is missing; checked studies link under half to unresolved V genes, and the rest is unexplained. V, J and clone size derive from that table, while D and trimming were established from the DNA sequence. The table for this sample lists about 120,000 clones; roughly four fifths of them were counted only once. The ten largest clones represent approximately 7.9% of the sample.

Summary of the overall study and its limitations: How much clinical and demographic metadata was included differed by source and by participant, and the metadata was provided uncurated.

The chain couples TRBV15 to TRBJ1-5; D gene: possibly TRBD1, on 5 matching bases. The sequence came from a man between 65 and 85 years old with acute or convalescent COVID-19. Sample: peripheral blood. CDR3 loop: CATDQGSKQPQHF. In nucleotide form, the sequence is TGTGCCACCGATCAGGGTTCCAAGCAGCCCCAGCATTTT.